This is a list of T cell receptor beta chains from one sample in a study of CD8 T cells in Susac syndrome. TCRdb processed the immunoSEQ multiplex PCR reads anew with MiXCR; each CDR3 protein has one entry. Of tens of thousands of distinct CDR3 sequences listed, more than 85% are singletons. The sample taken for sequencing was CD8+ T cells from PBMCs. All receptors derive from a human donor with Susac syndrome. CDR3s include the opening cysteine and the closing phenylalanine or tryptophan. D genes are given only for firm matches. Clone size, where shown, is once, few, many, or a class for clones that have expanded.

len | abundance | d_gene | j_gene | v_gene | CDR3nt | CDR3aa
20 | once | TRBD2 | TRBJ2-1 | TRBV24-1 | TGTGCCACCAGTGATTCAGGACTAGCGGGAGGGCCTTCTATTTTGAATGAGCAGTTCTTC | CATSDSGLAGGPSILNEQFF
16 | . | . | TRBJ1-5 | TRBV5-6 | TGTGCCAGCAGCAGAACCGGGACCGCCGGCGATCAGCCCCAGCATTTT | CASSRTGTAGDQPQHF
12 | . | . | TRBJ2-1 | TRBV19 | TGTGCCAGTAGTATTCGGATAGATGAGCAGTTCTTC | CASSIRIDEQFF
12 | few | . | TRBJ2-3 | TRBV30 | TGTGCCTGGGACAGGAGCACAGATACGCAGTATTTT | CAWDRSTDTQYF
13 | . | . | TRBJ2-1 | TRBV12-3/TRBV12-4 | TGTGCCAGCAGTTTGGGCGCCTTCAATGAGCAGTTCTTC | CASSLGAFNEQFF
14 | . | . | TRBJ2-7 | TRBV27 | TGTGCCAGCAGTTTTAGTCTGGGGAAATACGAGCAGTACTTC | CASSFSLGKYEQYF
14 | . | . | TRBJ2-2 | TRBV20-1 | TGCAGTGCGAGGGCTGTTCACCACACCGGGGAGCTGTTTTTT | CSARAVHHTGELFF
13 | . | TRBD1 | TRBJ1-1 | TRBV7-8 | TGTGCCAGCAGCGGCACAGGGGGCACTGAAGCTTTCTTT | CASSGTGGTEAFF
15 | . | TRBD2 | TRBJ2-1 | TRBV4-1 | TGCGCCAGCAGCCGATCTAGCGGGAGCGTTAATGAGCAGTTCTTC | CASSRSSGSVNEQFF
11 | . | TRBD2 | TRBJ2-5 | TRBV6-1 | TGTGCCAGCGGCGGGAGGGAGACCCAGTACTTC | CASGGRETQYF
15 | . | TRBD1 | TRBJ1-2 | TRBV5-4 | TGTGCCAGCAGCGAGCTGGACAGGGACTGGAATGGCTACACCTTC | CASSELDRDWNGYTF
12 | . | . | TRBJ2-7 | TRBV29-1 | TGCAGCGTTACTAATCTCTCCTACGAGCAGTACTTC | CSVTNLSYEQYF
15 | . | TRBD1 | TRBJ2-7 | TRBV6-5 | TGTGCCAGCAGTCTAGGACAGGGGCGAGGCTACGAGCAGTACTTC | CASSLGQGRGYEQYF
14 | . | . | TRBJ1-1 | TRBV13 | TGTGCCAGCAGCTTACGGGGGGCGCATCATGAAGCTTTCTTT | CASSLRGAHHEAFF
10 | . | . | TRBJ1-1 | TRBV20-1 | TGCAGTGCTAGTAAGACTGAAGCTTTCTTT | CSASKTEAFF
16 | . | . | TRBJ2-7 | TRBV3-1 | TGTGCCAGCAGCCAATTTGCGGCGCCGGGCGGATACGAGCAGTACTTC | CASSQFAAPGGYEQYF
16 | . | TRBD1 | TRBJ2-2 | TRBV18 | TGTGCCAGCTCACCTCCGCGGACAGGGGAGTCCGGGGAGCTGTTTTTT | CASSPPRTGESGELFF
15 | . | TRBD1 | TRBJ2-2 | TRBV9 | TGTGCCAGCAGCGTAGTAGGACAGGTCGGCGGGGAGCTGTTTTTT | CASSVVGQVGGELFF
16 | . | TRBD2 | TRBJ2-2 | TRBV2 | TGTGCCAGCAGGGAGACTAGCGGAGGGGTGGCCGGGGAGCTGTTTTTT | CASRETSGGVAGELFF
14 | . | . | TRBJ1-1 | TRBV14 | TGTGCCAGCAGTCCCGCGACAGGCCCCACTGAAGCTTTCTTT | CASSPATGPTEAFF
13 | . | . | TRBJ1-1 | TRBV12-3/TRBV12-4 | TGTGCCAGCAGTCCCAGGTCGAACACTGAAGCTTTCTTT | CASSPRSNTEAFF
11 | . | . | TRBJ2-3 | TRBV29-1 | TGCAGCGTTCAGGGCCCAGATACGCAGTATTTT | CSVQGPDTQYF
13 | . | . | TRBJ2-1 | TRBV6-5 | TGTGCCAGCAGTCAGGACTCCTACAATGAGCAGTTCTTC | CASSQDSYNEQFF
14 | . | . | TRBJ2-7 | TRBV30 | TGTGCCTGGAGTGTACGCGGGGATCAGTACGAGCAGTACTTC | CAWSVRGDQYEQYF
14 | . | TRBD1 | TRBJ2-1 | TRBV29-1 | TGCAGCGTCGTGACAGGGCACCACTACAATGAGCAGTTCTTC | CSVVTGHHYNEQFF
16 | once | . | TRBJ2-1 | TRBV7-3 | TGTGCCAGCAGCTTAAGGTACCGCAATGACCTAGATGAGCAGTTCTTC | CASSLRYRNDLDEQFF
14 | once | . | TRBJ2-5 | TRBV4-1 | TGCGCCAGCAGCCAAGATCCCCGGGCAGAGACCCAGTACTTC | CASSQDPRAETQYF
14 | once | . | TRBJ2-1 | TRBV12-3/TRBV12-4 | TGTGCCAGCAGTTTAGCGAGGTACGACAATGAGCAGTTCTTC | CASSLARYDNEQFF
11 | few | . | TRBJ2-2 | TRBV28 | TGTGCCAGCAGTTTAGTTGGGGAGCTGTTTTTT | CASSLVGELFF
16 | . | . | TRBJ2-3 | TRBV4-3 | TGCGCCAGCAGCCAAGGGGAGGCTAGTTGGACAGATACGCAGTATTTT | CASSQGEASWTDTQYF
14 | . | TRBD1 | TRBJ1-1 | TRBV5-1 | TGCGCCAGCAGCTTACAGGGGGTGGACACTGAAGCTTTCTTT | CASSLQGVDTEAFF
14 | . | . | TRBJ2-2 | TRBV6-5 | TGTGCCAGCAGTTGGACAGCCAACACCGGGGAGCTGTTTTTT | CASSWTANTGELFF